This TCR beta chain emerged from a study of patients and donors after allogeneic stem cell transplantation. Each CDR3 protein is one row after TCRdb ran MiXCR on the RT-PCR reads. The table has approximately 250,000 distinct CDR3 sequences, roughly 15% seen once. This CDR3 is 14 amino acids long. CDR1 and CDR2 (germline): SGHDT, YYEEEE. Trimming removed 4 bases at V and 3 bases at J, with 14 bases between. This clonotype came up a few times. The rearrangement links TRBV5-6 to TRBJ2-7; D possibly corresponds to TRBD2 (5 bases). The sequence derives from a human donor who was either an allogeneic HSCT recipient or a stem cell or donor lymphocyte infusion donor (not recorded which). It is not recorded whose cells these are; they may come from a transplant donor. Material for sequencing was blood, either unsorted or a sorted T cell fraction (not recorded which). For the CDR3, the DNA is TGTGCCAGCAGCCTACGACTACGCGACTACGAGCAGTACTTC. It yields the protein CASSLRLRDYEQYF.